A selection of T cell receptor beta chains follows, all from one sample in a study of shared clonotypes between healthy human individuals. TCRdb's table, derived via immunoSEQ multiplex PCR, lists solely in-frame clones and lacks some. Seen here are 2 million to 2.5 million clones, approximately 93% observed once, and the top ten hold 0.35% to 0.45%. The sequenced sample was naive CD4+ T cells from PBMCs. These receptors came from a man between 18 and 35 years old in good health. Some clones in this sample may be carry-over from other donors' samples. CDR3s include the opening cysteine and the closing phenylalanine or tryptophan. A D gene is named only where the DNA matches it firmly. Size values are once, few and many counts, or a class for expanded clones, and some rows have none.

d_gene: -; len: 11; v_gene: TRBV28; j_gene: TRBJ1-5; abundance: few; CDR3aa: CASSLRWPQHF; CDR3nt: TGTGCCAGCAGCCTCCGTTGGCCCCAGCATTTT
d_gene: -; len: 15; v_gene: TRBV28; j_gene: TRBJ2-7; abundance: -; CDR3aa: CASSGGGGGSYEQYF; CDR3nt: TGTGCCAGCAGCGGGGGTGGCGGTGGCTCCTACGAGCAGTACTTC
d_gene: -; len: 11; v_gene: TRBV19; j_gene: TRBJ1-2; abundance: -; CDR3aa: CASMTEKRYTF; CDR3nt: TGTGCCAGTATGACAGAAAAGCGCTACACCTTC
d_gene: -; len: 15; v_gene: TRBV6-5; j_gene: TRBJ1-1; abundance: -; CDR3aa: CASSYNRVLSTEAFF; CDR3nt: TGTGCCAGCAGTTATAACAGGGTTTTATCCACTGAAGCTTTCTTT
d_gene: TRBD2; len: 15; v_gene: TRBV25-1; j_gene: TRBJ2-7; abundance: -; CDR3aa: CASSDIPSGRYEQYF; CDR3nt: TGTGCCAGCAGTGATATTCCTAGCGGGAGATACGAGCAGTACTTC
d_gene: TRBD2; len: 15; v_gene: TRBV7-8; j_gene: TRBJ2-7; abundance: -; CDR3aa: CASSGETSANEEQYF; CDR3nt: TGTGCCAGCAGCGGCGAGACTAGCGCGAACGAAGAGCAGTACTTC
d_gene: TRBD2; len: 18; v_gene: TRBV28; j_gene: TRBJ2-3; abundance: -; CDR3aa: CASSSRRTSGSSTDTQYF; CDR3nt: TGTGCCAGCAGCTCCCGAAGGACTAGCGGGAGTTCAACAGATACGCAATATTTT
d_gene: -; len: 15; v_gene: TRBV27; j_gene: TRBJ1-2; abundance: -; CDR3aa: CASSLILGSDYGYTF; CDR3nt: TGTGCCAGCAGTTTAATCCTGGGATCGGACTATGGCTACACCTTC
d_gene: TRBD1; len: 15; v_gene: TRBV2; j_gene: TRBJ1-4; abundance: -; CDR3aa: CASSEEGQGGEKLFF; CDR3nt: TGTGCCAGCAGTGAAGAGGGACAGGGAGGTGAAAAACTGTTTTTT
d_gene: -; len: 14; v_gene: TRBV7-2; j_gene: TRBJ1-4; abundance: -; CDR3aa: CASSPDTVDGKLFF; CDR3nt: TGTGCCAGCAGCCCGGACACGGTTGACGGAAAACTGTTTTTT
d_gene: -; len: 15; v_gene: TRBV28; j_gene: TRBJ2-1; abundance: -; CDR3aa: CASSLTGTARVEQFF; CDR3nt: TGTGCCAGCAGCTTGACCGGGACGGCGCGAGTTGAGCAGTTCTTC
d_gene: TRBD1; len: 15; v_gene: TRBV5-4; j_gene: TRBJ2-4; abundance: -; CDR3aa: CASSSASGQGAIQYF; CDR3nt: TGTGCCAGCAGCTCTGCGAGCGGACAGGGCGCCATTCAGTACTTC
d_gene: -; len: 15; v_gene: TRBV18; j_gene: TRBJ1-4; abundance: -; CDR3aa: CASSGTLAANEKLFF; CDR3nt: TGTGCCAGCTCCGGGACACTAGCTGCTAATGAAAAACTGTTTTTT
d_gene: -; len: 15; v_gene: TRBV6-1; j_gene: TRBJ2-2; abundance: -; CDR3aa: CASSERRDGTGELFF; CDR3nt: TGTGCCAGCAGTGAACGGCGCGATGGCACCGGGGAGCTGTTTTTT
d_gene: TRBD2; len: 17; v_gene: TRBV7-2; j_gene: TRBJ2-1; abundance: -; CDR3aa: CASSFAPSGSSYNEQFF; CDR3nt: TGTGCCAGCAGCTTCGCCCCTAGCGGGAGCTCCTACAATGAGCAGTTCTTC
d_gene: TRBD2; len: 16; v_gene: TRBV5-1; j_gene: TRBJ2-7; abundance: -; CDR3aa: CASSEGVAGVHYEQYF; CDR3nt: TGCGCCAGCAGCGAAGGAGTAGCGGGAGTCCACTACGAGCAGTACTTC
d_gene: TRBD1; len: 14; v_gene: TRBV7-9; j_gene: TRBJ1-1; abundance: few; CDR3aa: CASSLGQGATEAFF; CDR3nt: TGTGCCAGCAGCTTAGGACAGGGGGCCACTGAAGCTTTCTTT
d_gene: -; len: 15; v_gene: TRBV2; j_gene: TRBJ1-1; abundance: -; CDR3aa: CASTVLDGMNTEAFF; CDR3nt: TGTGCCAGCACTGTTTTGGACGGAATGAACACTGAAGCTTTCTTT
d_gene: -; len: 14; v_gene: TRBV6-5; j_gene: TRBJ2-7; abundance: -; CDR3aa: CASSGSRGIYEQYF; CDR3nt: TGTGCCAGCAGTGGGTCGAGGGGGATCTACGAGCAGTACTTC
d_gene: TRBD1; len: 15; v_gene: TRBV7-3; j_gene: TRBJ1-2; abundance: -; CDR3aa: CASSPGQGAVYGYTF; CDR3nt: TGTGCCAGCAGCCCCGGACAGGGGGCTGTCTATGGCTACACCTTC
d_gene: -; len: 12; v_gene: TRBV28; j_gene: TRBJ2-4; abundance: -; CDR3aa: CASSVPGSIQYF; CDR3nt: TGTGCCAGCAGTGTACCGGGTAGCATTCAGTACTTC
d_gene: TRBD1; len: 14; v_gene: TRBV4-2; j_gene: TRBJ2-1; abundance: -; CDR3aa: CASSQGQRYNEQFF; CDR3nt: TGTGCCAGCAGCCAGGGACAGCGGTACAATGAGCAGTTCTTC
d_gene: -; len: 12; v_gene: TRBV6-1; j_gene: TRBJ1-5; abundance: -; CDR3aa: CASSVGNQPQHF; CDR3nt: TGTGCCAGCAGCGTAGGCAATCAGCCCCAGCATTTT
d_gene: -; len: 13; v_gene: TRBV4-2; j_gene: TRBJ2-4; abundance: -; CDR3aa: CASSQRTENIQYF; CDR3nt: TGTGCCAGCAGCCAAAGGACAGAAAACATTCAGTACTTC
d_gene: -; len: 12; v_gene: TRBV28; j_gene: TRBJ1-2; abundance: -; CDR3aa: CASSLREYGYTF; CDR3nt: TGTGCCAGCAGTTTGAGGGAATATGGCTACACCTTC
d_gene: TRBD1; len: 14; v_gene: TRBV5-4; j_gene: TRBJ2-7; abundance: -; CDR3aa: CASSIGTGIYEQYF; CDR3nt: TGTGCCAGCAGCATCGGGACAGGGATCTACGAGCAGTACTTC
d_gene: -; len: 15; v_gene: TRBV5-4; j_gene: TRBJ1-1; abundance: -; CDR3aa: CASSNTKQGRTEAFF; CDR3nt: TGTGCCAGCAGCAATACTAAACAGGGCCGCACTGAAGCTTTCTTT
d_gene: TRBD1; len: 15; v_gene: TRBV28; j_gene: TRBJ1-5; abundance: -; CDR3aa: CASSSIDRGLQPQHF; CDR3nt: TGTGCCAGCAGTTCTATAGACAGGGGGTTGCAGCCCCAGCATTTT
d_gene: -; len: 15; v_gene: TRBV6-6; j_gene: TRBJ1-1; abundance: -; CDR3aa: CASSYLNALNTEAFF; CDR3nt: TGTGCCAGCAGTTACCTGAATGCCTTGAACACTGAAGCTTTCTTT
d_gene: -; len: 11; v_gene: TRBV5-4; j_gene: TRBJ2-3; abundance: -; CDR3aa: CASSLEDTQYF; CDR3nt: TGTGCCAGCAGCTTGGAGGATACGCAGTATTTT
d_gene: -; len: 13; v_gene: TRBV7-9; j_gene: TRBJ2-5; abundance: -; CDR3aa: CASSYEGPGTQYF; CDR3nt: TGTGCCAGCAGCTATGAGGGCCCTGGGACCCAGTACTTC
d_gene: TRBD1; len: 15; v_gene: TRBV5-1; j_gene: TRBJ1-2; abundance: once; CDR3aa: CASSVTTGVDYGYTF; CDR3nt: TGCGCCAGCAGCGTAACCACAGGGGTCGACTATGGCTACACCTTC
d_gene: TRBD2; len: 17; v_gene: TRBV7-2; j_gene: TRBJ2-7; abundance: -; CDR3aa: CASSPRGTSGSPYEQYF; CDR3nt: TGTGCCAGCAGCCCTAGGGGGACTAGCGGGAGCCCCTACGAGCAGTACTTC
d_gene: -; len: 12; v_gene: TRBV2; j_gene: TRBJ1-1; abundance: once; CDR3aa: CASSDNSLRAFF; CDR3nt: TGTGCCAGCAGTGACAATTCCCTCCGAGCTTTCTTT
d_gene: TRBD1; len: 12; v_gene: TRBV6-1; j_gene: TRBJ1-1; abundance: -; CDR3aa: CASSERDSRAFF; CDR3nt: TGTGCCAGCAGTGAGCGGGACAGCCGGGCTTTCTTT
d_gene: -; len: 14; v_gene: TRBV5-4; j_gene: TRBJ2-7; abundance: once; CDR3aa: CASSLKAQSYEQYF; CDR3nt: TGTGCCAGCAGCTTAAAGGCCCAATCCTACGAGCAGTACTTC
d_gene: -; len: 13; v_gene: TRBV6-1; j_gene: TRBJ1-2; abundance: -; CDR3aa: CASSVAANYGYTF; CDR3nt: TGTGCCAGCAGTGTGGCAGCTAACTATGGCTACACCTTC
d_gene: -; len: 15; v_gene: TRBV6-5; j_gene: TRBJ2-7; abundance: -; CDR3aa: CASSHDRDITYEQYF; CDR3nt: TGTGCCAGCAGTCACGACCGGGACATTACCTACGAGCAGTACTTC
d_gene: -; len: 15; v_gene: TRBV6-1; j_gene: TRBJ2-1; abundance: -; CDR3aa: CASSISGAAYNEQFF; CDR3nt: TGTGCCAGCAGTATTTCAGGGGCGGCCTACAATGAGCAGTTCTTC
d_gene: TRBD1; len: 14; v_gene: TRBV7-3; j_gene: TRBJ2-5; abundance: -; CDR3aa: CASSRGRGRETQYF; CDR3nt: TGTGCCAGCAGCCGCGGAAGGGGGCGAGAGACCCAGTACTTC
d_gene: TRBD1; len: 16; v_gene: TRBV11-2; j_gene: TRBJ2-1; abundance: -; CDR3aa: CASSPNPLRQGGEQFF; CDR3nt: TGTGCCAGCAGCCCCAACCCGCTAAGACAGGGGGGTGAGCAGTTCTTC
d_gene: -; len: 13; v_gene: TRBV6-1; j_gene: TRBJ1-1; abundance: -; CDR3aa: CASSEIRGTEAFF; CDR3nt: TGTGCCAGCAGTGAAATCCGGGGAACCGAAGCTTTCTTT
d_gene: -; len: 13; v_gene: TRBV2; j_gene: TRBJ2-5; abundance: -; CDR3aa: CASSGTSQETQYF; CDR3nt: TGTGCCAGCAGTGGGACAAGTCAAGAGACCCAGTACTTC
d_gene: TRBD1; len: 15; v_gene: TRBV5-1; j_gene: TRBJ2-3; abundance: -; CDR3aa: CASSSGQGSTDTQYF; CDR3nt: TGCGCCAGCAGCTCGGGACAGGGAAGCACAGATACGCAGTATTTT
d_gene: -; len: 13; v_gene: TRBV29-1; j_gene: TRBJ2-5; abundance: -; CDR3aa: CSAESIMGETQYF; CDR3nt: TGCAGCGCCGAAAGCATTATGGGAGAGACCCAGTACTTC
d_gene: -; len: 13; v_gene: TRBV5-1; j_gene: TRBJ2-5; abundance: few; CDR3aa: CASSSSYGETQYF; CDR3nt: TGCGCCAGCAGCTCCTCCTACGGGGAGACCCAGTACTTC
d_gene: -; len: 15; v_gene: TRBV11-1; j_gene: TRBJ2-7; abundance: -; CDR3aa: CASSHGPSESYEQYF; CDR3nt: TGTGCCAGCAGCCATGGCCCTAGTGAGTCCTACGAGCAGTACTTC
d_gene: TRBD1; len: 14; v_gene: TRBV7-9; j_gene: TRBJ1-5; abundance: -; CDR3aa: CASSPDRGGQPQHF; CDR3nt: TGTGCCAGCAGCCCAGACAGGGGAGGTCAGCCCCAGCATTTT
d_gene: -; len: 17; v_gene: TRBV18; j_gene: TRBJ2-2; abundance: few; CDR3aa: CASSPLAWGANTGELFF; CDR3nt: TGTGCCAGCTCCCCACTTGCCTGGGGCGCGAACACCGGGGAGCTGTTTTTT
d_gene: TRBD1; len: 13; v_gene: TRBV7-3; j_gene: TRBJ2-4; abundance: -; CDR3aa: CASSRDRANIQYF; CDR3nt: TGTGCCAGCAGCCGGGACAGGGCTAACATTCAGTACTTC
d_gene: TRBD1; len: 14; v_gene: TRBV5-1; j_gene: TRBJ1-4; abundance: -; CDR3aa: CASSFDRGGEKLFF; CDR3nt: TGCGCCAGCAGCTTCGACAGGGGAGGCGAAAAACTGTTTTTT